This entry lists 15 T cell receptor beta chains sequenced from one sample in a study of CD8+ T cells in alopecia areata. Following extraction, RNA underwent reverse transcription to cDNA, which served as the sequencing template. The method was immunoSEQ multiplex PCR; TCRdb's version includes in-frame clones alone and lacks a portion of them. Among 200,000 to 250,000 clones listed, more than 45% were seen once. Material: CD4+ T cells sorted from blood, obtained at week 0. Every receptor here comes from a human donor with alopecia areata.

A few counts support this clone. The chain combines TRBV7-9 with TRBJ2-1, with D perhaps being TRBD1 or TRBD2 (5 bases each). CDR3 length: 13 amino acids. The ends were cut back, 6 bases at V and 10 bases at J, with 16 bases in the middle. The germline CDR1 and CDR2 sequences are SEHNR and FQNEAQ (reference sequence). Here the CDR3 reads CASSTMGVSEQFF. DNA for the CDR3: TGTGCCAGCAGTACGATGGGGGTGAGCGAGCAGTTCTTC.

The chain has TRBV2 and TRBJ2-1, with D perhaps TRBD1 or TRBD2 (5 bases each). The V end was cut by 8 bases, the J end by 9 bases, with 17 bases between. The CDR3 totals 13 residues. Germline CDR1 SNHLY, CDR2 FYNNEI. The CDR3 region is CASPRPGTIEQFF. The CDR3 DNA sequence: TGTGCCAGCCCCCGGCCAGGGACGATTGAGCAGTTCTTC.

This clone turned up a few times. The genes are TRBV9 and TRBJ2-2; D uncertain. Trimming removed 3 bases at V and 7 bases at J, with 10 bases between. CDR1 SGDLS and CDR2 YYNGEE come from the germline V gene. The CDR3 contains 13 residues. CDR3 protein: CASSASFYGELFF. The DNA for the CDR3 is TGTGCCAGCAGCGCATCATTTTACGGGGAGCTGTTTTTT.

The chain links TRBV7-8 to TRBJ1-6, with D hard to call. CDR1 is SGHVS and CDR2 is FQNEAQ in the germline V gene. The CDR3 totals 15 residues. The ends were cut back, 6 bases at V and 8 bases at J, with 17 bases in the middle. CDR3 bases: TGTGCCAGCAGTCCCATTTCATCTCGGGATTCACCCCTCCACTTT. This sequence encodes CASSPISSRDSPLHF.

CDR3 residues: CASSLRVGTYEQYF. CDR3 DNA sequence: TGTGCCAGCAGCTTGAGGGTGGGGACCTACGAGCAGTACTTC. The chain recombines TRBV5-6 with TRBJ2-7; D ambiguous. Per the germline V gene, CDR1 is SGHDT and CDR2 is YYEEEE. CDR3 length: 14 residues. The ends were cut back, 1 base at V and 2 bases at J, with 10 bases in the middle.

V and J are TRBV2 and TRBJ1-2; possibly TRBD1 for D (6 bases). The ends were cut back, 6 bases at V and 4 bases at J, with 12 bases in the middle. The length of the CDR3 is 13 residues. Germline values: CDR1 SNHLY, CDR2 FYNNEI. CDR3 nucleotides: TGTGCCAGCAGCGTAACAGGGACCTATGGCTACACCTTC. Encoded protein: CASSVTGTYGYTF.

The rearrangement uses TRBV28 and TRBJ1-1, with D unresolved. The CDR3 sequence is 12 residues long. The germline CDR1 and CDR2 sequences are MDHEN and SYDVKM. The ends were cut back, 4 bases at V and 6 bases at J, with 9 bases in the middle. The CDR3: CASSSPTAEAFF. DNA of the CDR3: TGTGCCAGCAGTTCACCTACCGCTGAAGCTTTCTTT.

This clone was counted only a few times. The chain recombines TRBV4-2 with TRBJ2-2, with a tentative D call TRBD1 (6 bases). The V and J ends lost 4 bases and 7 bases respectively, with 13 bases between them. Germline CDR1 reads LGHNA; CDR2 reads YNFKEQ. There are 14 residues in the CDR3. In DNA, the CDR3 is TGTGCCAGCAGCCCCACAGGGACGGGCGGGGAGCTGTTTTTT. Translation gives CASSPTGTGGELFF.

The chain couples TRBV5-4 to TRBJ1-2; weak D call: TRBD1 (5 bases). Germline V gives CDR1 SGHNT, CDR2 YYREEE (reference sequence). The CDR3 is 14 residues long. With 4 bases removed from V and 0 bases from J, the gap between germline ends came to 10 bases. The CDR3 is CASSAQASNYGYTF. In nucleotides, the CDR3 is TGTGCCAGCAGCGCACAGGCTTCTAACTATGGCTACACCTTC.

The count of this clone is one. The rearrangement links TRBV27 to TRBJ1-2; D is unresolved. V gave up 2 bases and J gave up 4 bases, with 5 bases separating them. This CDR3 comprises 12 residues. CDR1 and CDR2 (germline): MNHEY, SMNVEV (reference sequence). Here the CDR3 DNA reads TGTGCCAGCAGTTTAAGCAGCTATGGCTACACCTTC. Its translation is CASSLSSYGYTF.

The CDR3 region is CACGGYTEAFF. The CDR3 nucleotides are TGTGCCTGCGGTGGTTACACTGAAGCTTTCTTT. The rearrangement joins TRBV30 to TRBJ1-1; D unresolved. V was shortened by 6 bases and J by 3 bases, with 8 bases between the two germline ends. This CDR3 is built from 11 residues. Looked up from germline, CDR1 is GTSNPN and CDR2 is SVGIG (reference sequence).

The rearrangement joins TRBV7-2 to TRBJ1-2, with D uncertain. V dropped 1 base and J dropped 6 bases, with 6 bases sitting between them. Germline V gives CDR1 SGHTA, CDR2 FQGNSA. The CDR3 spans 12 residues. CDR3 DNA: TGTGCCAGCAGCTTAGACGGCCATGGCTACACCTTC. It encodes CASSLDGHGYTF.

This clone was seen once. This sequence joins TRBV5-1 and TRBJ1-5; no reliable D call. The CDR3 runs 13 residues. Per the germline V gene, CDR1 is SGHRS and CDR2 is YFSETQ. Trimming pared 4 bases from V and 5 bases from J, leaving 10 bases between. CDR3 amino acids: CASSVLPDQPQHF. CDR3 DNA: TGCGCCAGCAGCGTACTACCGGATCAGCCCCAGCATTTT.

The chain uses TRBV15 and TRBJ1-6; unclear D gene. Trimming removed 2 bases at V and 8 bases at J, with 10 bases between. Germline CDR1 reads LNHNV; CDR2 reads YYDKDF (reference sequence). This CDR3 spans 14 amino acids. The CDR3 region is CATSRQDYYSPLHF. As DNA, the CDR3 is TGTGCCACCAGCAGACAAGACTACTATTCACCCCTCCACTTT.

This rearrangement joins TRBV6-6 to TRBJ1-5; D is undetermined. CDR3 length: 14 amino acids. Germline CDR1 reads MNHNY; CDR2 reads SVGAGI (reference sequence). The germline V and J ends were trimmed by 6 bases and 1 base, with 10 bases remaining between them. In DNA, the CDR3 is TGTGCCAGCAGGGGCGCTGACAGCAATCAGCCCCAGCATTTT. As protein: CASRGADSNQPQHF.